A selection of T cell receptor beta chains follows, all from one sample in a study of T cells after yellow fever vaccination. MiXCR was run by TCRdb on the 5' RACE reads, yielding one entry per CDR3 protein. This sample has around 550,000 distinct CDR3 sequences, with over 15% found just once. The sequencing here drew on PBMCs, taken 15 days after the yellow fever booster vaccination. The receptor set was obtained from a man younger than 40 who received the YFV17D yellow fever vaccine. Both conserved end residues are part of each CDR3. Fields, in order: V gene, J gene, clone size, D gene, CDR3 length, CDR3 DNA, CDR3 protein. The D gene is left open where the match is weak. Not all rows give a size; the values are once, few, many and, for expanded clones, a class.

TRBV6-2/TRBV6-3	TRBJ2-3	.	TRBD2	15	TGTGCCAGCAACCGACTAGCGGGACGGTCAGATACGCAGTATTTT	CASNRLAGRSDTQYF
TRBV5-6	TRBJ2-7	few	TRBD2	14	TGTGCCAGCAGCTTTCGGACTAGCGGGATCGAGCAGTACTTC	CASSFRTSGIEQYF
TRBV7-9	TRBJ2-1	.	TRBD1	17	TGTGCCAGCAGCTCGCACGGACAGGTTCGGAAGTACAATGAGCAGTTCTTC	CASSSHGQVRKYNEQFF
TRBV7-9	TRBJ1-3	.	.	16	TGTGCCAGCAGCTTAGGGCCAATAACTTCTGGAAACACCATATATTTT	CASSLGPITSGNTIYF
TRBV11-2	TRBJ2-2	.	TRBD1	14	TGTGCCAGCAGCCCGACAGGGTTGACCGGGGAGCTGTTTTTT	CASSPTGLTGELFF
TRBV12-3/TRBV12-4	TRBJ2-5	few	.	13	TGTGCCAGCAGTTTGAGGGACATGGAGACCCAGTACTTC	CASSLRDMETQYF
TRBV15	TRBJ2-1	few	TRBD2	16	TGTGCCACCAGCAGACTCCAGCGGGAGTTAAGAGATGAGCAGTTCTTC	CATSRLQRELRDEQFF
TRBV5-1	TRBJ2-5	few	.	15	TGCGCCAGCAGTACCAGGGACGGATTACAAGAGACCCAGTACTTC	CASSTRDGLQETQYF
TRBV14	TRBJ2-3	few	.	12	TGTGCCAGCAGCCAAACCTATGTTACGCAGTATTTT	CASSQTYVTQYF
TRBV7-9	TRBJ1-2	.	.	12	TGTGCCAGCAGCTTAATCGGGATCGGCTACACCTTC	CASSLIGIGYTF
TRBV29-1	TRBJ2-1	.	.	12	TGCAGCGTTGTCCCAGGCTACAATGAGCAGTTCTTC	CSVVPGYNEQFF
TRBV11-2	TRBJ2-3	.	.	19	TGTGCCAGCAGCTTAGTTGCGGCATTGAGTACCTGGAACACAGATACGCAGTATTTT	CASSLVAALSTWNTDTQYF
TRBV7-8	TRBJ2-3	few	.	17	TGTGCCAGCAGCTCACCTTGGGACGGGAGAAGTACAGATACGCAGTATTTT	CASSSPWDGRSTDTQYF
TRBV5-1	TRBJ2-7	.	TRBD1	15	TGCGCCAGCAGCTCGGGACAGATGAGCTCCTACGAGCAGTACTTC	CASSSGQMSSYEQYF
TRBV5-1	TRBJ2-4	.	.	13	TGCGCCAGCCGGGACCCGAATCGGGACATTCAGTACTTC	CASRDPNRDIQYF
TRBV12-3/TRBV12-4	TRBJ2-3	few	TRBD2	15	TGTGCCAGCAGTCCTGGACTAGTGGAGAAAGATACGCAGTATTTT	CASSPGLVEKDTQYF
TRBV10-3	TRBJ2-3	.	.	15	TGTGCCAGTCTTCCCAGTGAGGGCCCCACAGATACGCAGTATTTT	CASLPSEGPTDTQYF
TRBV15	TRBJ2-5	few	TRBD1	15	TGTGCCACCAGCAGAGATGGGGGACAGATAGAGACCCAGTACTTC	CATSRDGGQIETQYF
TRBV12-3/TRBV12-4	TRBJ2-3	.	TRBD2	16	TGTGCCAGCAGTTTATGGTCGGGAGGGATGATAGATACGCAGTATTTT	CASSLWSGGMIDTQYF
TRBV6-5	TRBJ2-7	.	TRBD1	14	TGTGCCAGCAGTTACTCGGGACAGTTAAGGGAGCAGTACTTC	CASSYSGQLREQYF
TRBV10-2	TRBJ2-1	.	TRBD2	15	TGCGCCAGCATCTCGGGGCTAGCGGGATACAATGAGCAGTTCTTC	CASISGLAGYNEQFF
TRBV4-3	TRBJ2-1	.	TRBD2	16	TGCGCCAGCAGCCAAGATCGGCTAGCGGGAGCGACTGAGCAGTTCTTC	CASSQDRLAGATEQFF
TRBV4-3	TRBJ2-1	few	.	15	TGCGCCAGCAGCCACGAGGGGGATCGGAGCCCTGAGCAGTTCTTC	CASSHEGDRSPEQFF
TRBV10-3	TRBJ2-7	.	TRBD2	16	TGTGCCATCAGCGGGACTAGCGGAAAAAGCTCCTACGAGCAGTACTTC	CAISGTSGKSSYEQYF
TRBV20-1	TRBJ1-2	.	TRBD1	16	TGCAGTGCTAGAGTCCGGAGTGACAGGGGGAACTATGGCTACACCTTC	CSARVRSDRGNYGYTF
TRBV13	TRBJ2-7	.	TRBD2	16	TGTGCCAGCAGAGGGACTAGCGGGAGGCCAACCTACGAGCAGTACTTC	CASRGTSGRPTYEQYF
TRBV20-1	TRBJ2-3	.	TRBD2	15	TGCAGTGCCACTACGACTAGCGGATACACAGATACGCAGTATTTT	CSATTTSGYTDTQYF
TRBV7-2	TRBJ2-7	many	.	13	TGTGCCAGCAGCTTGGCTGAGTTCCTCGAGCAGTACTTC	CASSLAEFLEQYF
TRBV6-2/TRBV6-3	TRBJ1-5	.	.	14	TGTGCCAGCAACCTGGGGCAGGCCGGTCAGCCCCAGCATTTT	CASNLGQAGQPQHF
TRBV7-9	TRBJ2-1	many	TRBD1	13	TGTGCCAGCAGCTTAGGGACAGGGAATGAGCAGTTCTTC	CASSLGTGNEQFF
TRBV29-1	TRBJ2-5	.	TRBD1	12	TGCAGCGGTTGGACAGGGGCGGAGACCCAGTACTTC	CSGWTGAETQYF
TRBV29-1	TRBJ2-7	.	TRBD2	13	TGCAGCGTCGGGACTAGCGAAGCCTACGAGCAGTACTTC	CSVGTSEAYEQYF
TRBV7-2	TRBJ2-3	few	.	17	TGTGCCAGCAGCTCGACCGTAGGCCCGCCTCCTCGGGATACGCAGTATTTT	CASSSTVGPPPRDTQYF
TRBV12-3/TRBV12-4	TRBJ2-7	.	TRBD1	13	TGTGCCAGTCCGAACAGGGGGAGCAACGAGCAGTACTTC	CASPNRGSNEQYF
TRBV6-1	TRBJ2-2	.	TRBD2	17	TGTGCCAGCAGTGTAACTTTAGCGGGTGCGAACACCGGGGAGCTGTTTTTT	CASSVTLAGANTGELFF
TRBV5-5	TRBJ2-7	few	TRBD2	16	TGTGCCAGCAGCTCTTATAGCGGGAGGTCCTCCTACGAGCAGTACTTC	CASSSYSGRSSYEQYF
TRBV5-6	TRBJ2-3	.	TRBD1	13	TGTGCCAGCAGAAAGGGGGCCCCAGATACGCAGTATTTT	CASRKGAPDTQYF
TRBV20-1	TRBJ2-7	few	.	16	TGCAGTGCTAGAGATTTACAGGACCCGGGGCCCTACGAGCAGTACTTC	CSARDLQDPGPYEQYF
TRBV12-3/TRBV12-4	TRBJ2-1	few	.	12	TGTGCCAGCAGTTTGTCTACCAATGAGCAGTTCTTC	CASSLSTNEQFF
TRBV18	TRBJ2-2	few	TRBD1	18	TGTGCCAGCTCACTAAGCTCAGGGGGCAGAACGAACACCGGGGAGCTGTTTTTT	CASSLSSGGRTNTGELFF
TRBV28	TRBJ2-3	many	TRBD1	16	TGTGCCAGCAGTTGGAACAGGGGTGCTGGGACAGATACGCAGTATTTT	CASSWNRGAGTDTQYF
TRBV7-2	TRBJ2-7	.	.	14	TGTGCCAGCAGCTCCCAACGGGGGCACTACGAGCAGTACTTC	CASSSQRGHYEQYF
TRBV4-2	TRBJ2-3	few	TRBD1	17	TGTGCCAGCAGCTATGACCGACAGGGATTCCGTACAGATACGCAGTATTTT	CASSYDRQGFRTDTQYF
TRBV20-1	TRBJ2-7	.	TRBD2	16	TGCAGTGCTAGAGATTCGACTAGCGGGAGCTCCTACGAGCAGTACTTC	CSARDSTSGSSYEQYF
TRBV6-1	TRBJ2-1	.	TRBD2	14	TGTGCCAGCAGGGGAGGAGTTAGCGGGAGCGAGCAGTTCTTC	CASRGGVSGSEQFF
TRBV6-1	TRBJ2-3	.	TRBD2	14	TGTGCCAGCAGTCTAGCGGGGGACTGGGATACGCAGTATTTT	CASSLAGDWDTQYF
TRBV28	TRBJ1-2	.	.	13	TGTGCCAGCCTTGTCGGGACGGACTATGGCTACACCTTC	CASLVGTDYGYTF
TRBV6-2/TRBV6-3	TRBJ2-7	.	.	14	TGTGCCAGCAGTTACTCGTCGAGGGAATACGAGCAGTACTTC	CASSYSSREYEQYF